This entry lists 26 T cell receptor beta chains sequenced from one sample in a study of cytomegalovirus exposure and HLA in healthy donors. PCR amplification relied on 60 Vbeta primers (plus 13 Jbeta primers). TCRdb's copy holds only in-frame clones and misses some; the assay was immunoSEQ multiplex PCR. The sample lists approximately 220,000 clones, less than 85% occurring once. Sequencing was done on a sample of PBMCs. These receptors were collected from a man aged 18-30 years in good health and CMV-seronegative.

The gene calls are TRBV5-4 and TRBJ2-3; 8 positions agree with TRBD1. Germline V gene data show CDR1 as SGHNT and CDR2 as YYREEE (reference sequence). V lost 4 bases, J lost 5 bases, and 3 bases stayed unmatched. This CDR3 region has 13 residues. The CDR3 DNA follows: TGTGCCAGCAGCCGACAGGGGAGAGATACGCAGTATTTT. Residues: CASSRQGRDTQYF.

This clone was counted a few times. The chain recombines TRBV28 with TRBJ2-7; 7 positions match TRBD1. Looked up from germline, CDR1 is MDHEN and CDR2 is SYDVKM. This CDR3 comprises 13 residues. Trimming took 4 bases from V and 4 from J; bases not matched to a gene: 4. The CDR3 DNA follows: TGTGCCAGCAGTTCCGTGGGACAGTACGAGCAGTACTTC. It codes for CASSSVGQYEQYF.

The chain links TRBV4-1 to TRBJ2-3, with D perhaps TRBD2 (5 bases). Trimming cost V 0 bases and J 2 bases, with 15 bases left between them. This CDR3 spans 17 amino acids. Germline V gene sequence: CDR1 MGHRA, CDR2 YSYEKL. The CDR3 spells CASSQDPRRANTDTQYF. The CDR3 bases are TGCGCCAGCAGCCAAGATCCCCGGCGGGCCAACACAGATACGCAGTATTTT.

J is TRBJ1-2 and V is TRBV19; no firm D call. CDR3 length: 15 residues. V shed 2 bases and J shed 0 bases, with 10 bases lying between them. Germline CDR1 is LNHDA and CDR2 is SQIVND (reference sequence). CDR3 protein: CASSIRGTANYGYTF. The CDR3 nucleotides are TGTGCCAGTAGTATACGGGGAACGGCTAACTATGGCTACACCTTC.

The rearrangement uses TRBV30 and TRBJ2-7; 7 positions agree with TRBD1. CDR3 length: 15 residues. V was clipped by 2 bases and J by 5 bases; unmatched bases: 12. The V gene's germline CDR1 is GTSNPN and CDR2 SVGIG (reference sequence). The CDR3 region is CAWSIRQGSVHEQYF. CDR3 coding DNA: TGTGCCTGGAGTATCCGACAGGGAAGTGTCCACGAGCAGTACTTC.

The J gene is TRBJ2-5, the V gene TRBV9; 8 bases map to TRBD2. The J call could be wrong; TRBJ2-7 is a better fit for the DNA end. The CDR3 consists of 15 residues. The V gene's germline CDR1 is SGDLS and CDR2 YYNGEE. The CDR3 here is CASSVAPTSVYEQYF. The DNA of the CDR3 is TGTGCCAGCAGCGTAGCCCCGACTAGCGTCTACGAGCAGTACTTC.

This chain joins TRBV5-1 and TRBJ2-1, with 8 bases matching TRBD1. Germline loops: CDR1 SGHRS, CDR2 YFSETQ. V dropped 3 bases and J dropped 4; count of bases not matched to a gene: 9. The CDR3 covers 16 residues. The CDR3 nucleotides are TGCGCCAGCAGCTATCTAACCAGGGGGCTGTACAATGAGCAGTTCTTC. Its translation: CASSYLTRGLYNEQFF.

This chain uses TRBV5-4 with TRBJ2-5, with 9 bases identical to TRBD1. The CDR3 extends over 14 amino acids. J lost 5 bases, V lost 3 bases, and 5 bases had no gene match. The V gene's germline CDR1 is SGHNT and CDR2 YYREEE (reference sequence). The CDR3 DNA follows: TGTGCCAGCAGCTCGACAGGGGGTCGGGAGACCCAGTACTTC. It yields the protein CASSSTGGRETQYF.

CDR3 in amino acids: CASSGTGSPYNEQFF. CDR3 sequence (DNA): TGTGCCAGTAGTGGGACAGGGTCCCCCTACAATGAGCAGTTCTTC. The chain couples TRBV19 to TRBJ2-1, with TRBD1 matching 9 bases. Germline V lookup: CDR1 LNHDA, CDR2 SQIVND (reference sequence). J was trimmed by 2 bases and V by 5 bases; bases with no gene match: 4. The CDR3 is 15 residues long.

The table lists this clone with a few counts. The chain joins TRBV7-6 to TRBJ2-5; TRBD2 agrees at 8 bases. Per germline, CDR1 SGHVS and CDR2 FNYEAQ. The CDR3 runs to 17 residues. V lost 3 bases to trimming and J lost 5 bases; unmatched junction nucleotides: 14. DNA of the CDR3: TGTGCCAGCAGCTTGTCAAGGGGTAGTACGGGAGGGGAGACCCAGTACTTC. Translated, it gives CASSLSRGSTGGETQYF.

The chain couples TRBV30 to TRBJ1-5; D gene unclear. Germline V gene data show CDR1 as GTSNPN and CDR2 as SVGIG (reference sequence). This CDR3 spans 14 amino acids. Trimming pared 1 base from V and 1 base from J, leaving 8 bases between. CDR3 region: CAWSDRRSNQPQHF. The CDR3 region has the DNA TGTGCCTGGAGTGACAGACGGAGCAATCAGCCCCAGCATTTT.

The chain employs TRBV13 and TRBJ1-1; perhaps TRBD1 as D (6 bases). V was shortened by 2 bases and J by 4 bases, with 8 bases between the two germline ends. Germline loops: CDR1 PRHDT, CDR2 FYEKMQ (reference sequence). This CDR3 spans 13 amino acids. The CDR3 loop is CASSLRGGTEAFF. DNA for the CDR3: TGTGCCAGCAGCTTAAGGGGGGGCACTGAAGCTTTCTTT.

The DNA of the CDR3 is TGTGCCAGCAGAGGTGTAGCGACGAGGGGGGAGCTGTTTTTT. It codes for CASRGVATRGELFF. The chain couples TRBV2 to TRBJ2-2; D possibly corresponds to TRBD2 (5 bases). Germline CDR1 SNHLY, CDR2 FYNNEI. V was cut by 6 bases and J by 8 bases, with 16 bases left in between. This CDR3 is 14 amino acids long.

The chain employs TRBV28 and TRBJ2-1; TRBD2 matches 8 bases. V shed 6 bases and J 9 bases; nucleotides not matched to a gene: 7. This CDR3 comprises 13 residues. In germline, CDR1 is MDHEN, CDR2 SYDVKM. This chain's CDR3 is CASRGLGLGEQFF. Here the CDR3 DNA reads TGTGCCAGCAGGGGACTAGGTCTCGGTGAGCAGTTCTTC. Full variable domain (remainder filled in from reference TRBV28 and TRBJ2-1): DVKVTQSSRYLVKRTGEKVFLECVQDMDHENMFWYRQDPGLGLRLIYFSYDVKMKEKGDIPEGYSVSREKKERFSLILESASTNQTSMYLCASRGLGLGEQFFGPGTRLTVL.

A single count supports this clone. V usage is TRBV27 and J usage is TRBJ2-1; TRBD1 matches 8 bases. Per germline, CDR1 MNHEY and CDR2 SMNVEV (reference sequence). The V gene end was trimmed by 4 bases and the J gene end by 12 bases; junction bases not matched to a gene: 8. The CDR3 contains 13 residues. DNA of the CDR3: TGTGCCAGCAGTTCCACAGGGGGTAGGGCGCAGTTCTTC. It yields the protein CASSSTGGRAQFF.

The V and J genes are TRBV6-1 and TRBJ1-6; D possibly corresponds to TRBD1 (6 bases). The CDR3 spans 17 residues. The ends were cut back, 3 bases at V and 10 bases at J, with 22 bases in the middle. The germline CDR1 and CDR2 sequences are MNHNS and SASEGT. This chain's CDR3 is CASSEGAGTYGYSPLHF. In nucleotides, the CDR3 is TGTGCCAGCAGTGAGGGGGCCGGGACATACGGCTACTCACCCCTCCACTTT.

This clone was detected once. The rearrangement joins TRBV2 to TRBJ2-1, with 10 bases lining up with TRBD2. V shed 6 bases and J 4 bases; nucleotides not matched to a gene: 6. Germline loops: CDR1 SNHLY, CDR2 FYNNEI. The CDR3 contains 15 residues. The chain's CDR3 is CASSQREGTYNEQFF. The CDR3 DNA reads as TGTGCCAGCAGCCAGCGGGAGGGTACTTACAATGAGCAGTTCTTC. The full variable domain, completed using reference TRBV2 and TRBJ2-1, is EPEVTQTPSHQVTQMGQEVILRCVPISNHLYFYWYRQILGQKVEFLVSFYNNEISEKSEIFDDQFSVERPDGSNFTLKIRSTKLEDSAMYFCASSQREGTYNEQFFGPGTRLTVL.

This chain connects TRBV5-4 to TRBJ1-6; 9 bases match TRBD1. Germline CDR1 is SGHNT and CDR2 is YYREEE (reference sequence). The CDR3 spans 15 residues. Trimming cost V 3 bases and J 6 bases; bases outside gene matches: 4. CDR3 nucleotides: TGTGCCAGCAGCTCGCGACAGGGGGGTAATTCACCCCTCCACTTT. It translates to CASSSRQGGNSPLHF.

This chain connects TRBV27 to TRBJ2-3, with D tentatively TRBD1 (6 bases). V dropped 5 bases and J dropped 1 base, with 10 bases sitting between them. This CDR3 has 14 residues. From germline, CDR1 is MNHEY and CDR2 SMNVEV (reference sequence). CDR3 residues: CASSPGVGTDTQYF. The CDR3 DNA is TGTGCCAGCAGTCCAGGGGTTGGCACAGATACGCAGTATTTT.

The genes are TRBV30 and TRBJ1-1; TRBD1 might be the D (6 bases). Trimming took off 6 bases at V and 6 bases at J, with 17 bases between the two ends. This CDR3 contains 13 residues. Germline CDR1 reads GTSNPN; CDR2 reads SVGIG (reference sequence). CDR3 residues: CACWLGGLAEAFF. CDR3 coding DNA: TGTGCCTGCTGGTTGGGGGGGCTCGCTGAAGCTTTCTTT. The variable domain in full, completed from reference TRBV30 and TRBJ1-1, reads SQTIHQWPATLVQPVGSPLSLECTVEGTSNPNLYWYRQAAGRGLQLLFYSVGIGQISSEVPQNLSASRPQDRQFILSSKKLLLSDSGFYLCACWLGGLAEAFFGQGTRLTVV.

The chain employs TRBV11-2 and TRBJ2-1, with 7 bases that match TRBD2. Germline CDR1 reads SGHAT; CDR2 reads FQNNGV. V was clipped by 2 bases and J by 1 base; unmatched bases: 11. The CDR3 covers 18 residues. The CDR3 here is CASSLRMEGGTSYNEQFF. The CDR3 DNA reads TGTGCCAGCAGCTTAAGGATGGAGGGAGGGACTTCCTACAATGAGCAGTTCTTC.

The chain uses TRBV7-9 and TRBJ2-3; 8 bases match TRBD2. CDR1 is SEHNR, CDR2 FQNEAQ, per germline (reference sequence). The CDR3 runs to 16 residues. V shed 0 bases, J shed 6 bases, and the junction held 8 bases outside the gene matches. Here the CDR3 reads CASSLAPAGVIDTQYF. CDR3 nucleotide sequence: TGTGCCAGCAGCTTAGCCCCAGCGGGAGTTATCGATACGCAGTATTTT.

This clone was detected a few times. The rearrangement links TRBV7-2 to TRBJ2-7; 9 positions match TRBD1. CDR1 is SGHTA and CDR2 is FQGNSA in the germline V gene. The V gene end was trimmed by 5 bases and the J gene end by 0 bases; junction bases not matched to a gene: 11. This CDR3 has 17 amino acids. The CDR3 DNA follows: TGTGCCAGCAGCATACAATCCGGGACAGGGAGCTCCTACGAGCAGTACTTC. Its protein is CASSIQSGTGSSYEQYF.

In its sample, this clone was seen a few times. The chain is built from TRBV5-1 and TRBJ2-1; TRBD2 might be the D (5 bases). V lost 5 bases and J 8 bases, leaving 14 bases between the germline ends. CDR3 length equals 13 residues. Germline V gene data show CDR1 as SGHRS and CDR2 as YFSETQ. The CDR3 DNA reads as TGCGCCAGCAGTTTTATACTAGGTGATGAGCAGTTCTTC. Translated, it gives CASSFILGDEQFF.

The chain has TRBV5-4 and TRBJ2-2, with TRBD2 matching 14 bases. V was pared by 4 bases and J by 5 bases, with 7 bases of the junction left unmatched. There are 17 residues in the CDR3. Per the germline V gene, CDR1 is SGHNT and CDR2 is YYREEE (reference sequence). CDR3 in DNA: TGTGCCAGCAGCCACTCGGGACTAGCGGGAGCTACCGGGGAGCTGTTTTTT. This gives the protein CASSHSGLAGATGELFF.

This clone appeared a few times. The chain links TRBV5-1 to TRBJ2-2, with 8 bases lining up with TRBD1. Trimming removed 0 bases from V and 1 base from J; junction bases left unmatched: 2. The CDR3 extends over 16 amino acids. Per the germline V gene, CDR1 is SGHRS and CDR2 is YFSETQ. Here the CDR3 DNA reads TGCGCCAGCAGCTTGGGTGGACAGGGGAACACCGGGGAGCTGTTTTTT. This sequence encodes CASSLGGQGNTGELFF.